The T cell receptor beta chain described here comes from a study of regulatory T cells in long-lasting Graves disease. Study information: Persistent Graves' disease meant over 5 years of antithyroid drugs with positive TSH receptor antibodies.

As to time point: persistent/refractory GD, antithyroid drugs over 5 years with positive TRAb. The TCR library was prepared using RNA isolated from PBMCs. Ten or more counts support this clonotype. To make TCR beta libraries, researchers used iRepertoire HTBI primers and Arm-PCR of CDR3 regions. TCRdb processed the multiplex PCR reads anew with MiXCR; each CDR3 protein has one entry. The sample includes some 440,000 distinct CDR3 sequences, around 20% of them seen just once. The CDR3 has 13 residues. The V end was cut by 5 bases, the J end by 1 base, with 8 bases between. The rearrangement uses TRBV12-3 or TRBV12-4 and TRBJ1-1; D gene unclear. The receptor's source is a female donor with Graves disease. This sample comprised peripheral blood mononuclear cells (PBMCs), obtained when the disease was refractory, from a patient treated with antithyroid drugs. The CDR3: CASSTRQNTEAFF. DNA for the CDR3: TGTGCCAGCAGTACCCGGCAGAACACTGAAGCTTTCTTT.